The clone carrying this TCR beta chain was detected ten times or more. Its target is unknown. Template switching added a universal primer binding site, and final cDNA carried unique molecular identifiers. TCRdb fed the 5' RACE reads into MiXCR, producing one record per CDR3 protein. In the table there are fewer than 550,000 distinct CDR3 sequences, more than 13% of which are singletons. The source of the sample is a study of identical twins. Regarding the study as a whole: Not following the same donors, the study drew its conclusions from cross-sectional statistical analysis. Invariant MAIT and iNKT cells are populations that could partly confound zero-insertion analyses.

Healthy Caucasians, and only they, were the donors. There are 13 residues in the CDR3. Per the germline V gene, CDR1 is DFQATT and CDR2 is SNEGSKA (reference sequence). V lost 0 bases and J lost 0, with 4 bases in between. The same data also went into a second study, on yellow fever vaccine responses in identical twins.

The chain uses TRBV20-1 and TRBJ2-3; no definite D call. This TCR was recovered from a woman in her late teens or twenties in good health. Source material: CD4+ T cells sorted from blood. The CDR3 sequence: CSARDQSTDTQYF. CDR3 DNA: TGCAGTGCTAGAGATCAAAGCACAGATACGCAGTATTTT.